Detailed here is one T cell receptor beta chain. Its antigen is not identified. Libraries were prepared by immunoSEQ multiplex PCR; TCRdb keeps only in-frame clonotypes and omits some of them. Of about 340,000 clones listed, more than 80% are singletons. This sample was taken from a study of cytomegalovirus exposure and HLA in healthy donors. Germline V gives CDR1 SGDLS, CDR2 YYNGEE. There are 16 residues in the CDR3. V shed 1 base and J 2 bases; nucleotides not matched to a gene: 3. Findings of the study overall: Researchers counted 164 TCR beta chains as cytomegalovirus-associated. It was confirmed in vitro that a few of the CMV-associated chains were specific for CMV antigens. Most TCR sequences were rare, but some public TCRs occurred in many donors.

This receptor was identified in a woman aged 18-35 years in good health and CMV-seronegative. Specimen: PBMCs. The chain links TRBV9 to TRBJ2-2; 9 bases are a match to TRBD2. CDR3 sequence reads: CASSVSSGTNTGELFF. Written as DNA, the CDR3 is TGTGCCAGCAGCGTATCTAGCGGGACAAACACCGGGGAGCTGTTTTTT.